The present T cell receptor (beta chain) was sequenced within a study of blood T cells in healthy people across ages. A second roughly 7 to 12 cycle PCR used barcoded and J-beta primers. Every molecule of cDNA carried a tag from a template-switch adaptor with 12 random nucleotides. TCRdb re-called the 5' RACE reads with MiXCR, one entry per CDR3 protein. The sample records 1.8 million or so distinct CDR3 sequences, about two fifths being singletons. The CDR3 extends over 14 amino acids. The germline V gene encodes CDR1 SGHVS and CDR2 FNYEAQ. V lost 0 bases and J 6 bases, leaving 11 bases between the germline ends. At least ten counts were recorded for this clonotype. Its antigen is not known. General study points: Researchers report that TCR beta diversity correlated strongly with naive T cell percentage.

Investigators took around 10 milliliters of peripheral blood from every donor. The TCR comes from a human donor in good health. The chain combines TRBV7-6 with TRBJ1-2; no clear D gene. The sample comprised blood. In DNA form, the CDR3 reads TGTGCCAGCAGCTTAGCGGGAGGGAGGGATGGCTACACCTTC. This translates into CASSLAGGRDGYTF.